What follows describes a single T cell receptor beta chain. This clone was counted between two and nine times. This clone's antigen is unknown. No quality values exist for individual bases; no much larger clone is one base distant. From the cysteine up to the phenylalanine, the CDR3 has a length of 17 residues. Kept here is only the CDR3 DNA, which spans 51 bases and is read in frame from base 1. The germline V gene (reference sequence) gives CDR1 as PRHDT and CDR2 as FYEKMQ. V has 5 bases trimmed and J has 7 bases trimmed; junction bases matching no gene number 16. The source of the sample is a study of CD8+ T cells in alopecia areata (dated by TCRdb to between 2018 and 2020). Study-level background: Treated patients were enrolled in an open-label pilot trial of oral tofacitinib at 5 to 10 mg twice daily for moderate-to-severe alopecia areata. Scalp tissue and sorted CD4+ and CD8+ peripheral blood T cells from patchy and totalis/universalis alopecia areata patients and from healthy controls were covered by human TCRbeta sequencing. RNA was extracted with the PAXgene miRNA kit for fixed scalp, the miRNeasy kit for PBMCs, and the RNeasy kit for mouse skin. High-throughput TCRbeta sequencing was used to examine T cell clonal expansion in alopecia areata in both the C3H/HeJ mouse model and human patients. Patients on tofacitinib were biopsied at baseline and after 4 and 24 weeks of treatment, and several of the patients also had a later scalp biopsy. Scalp clonality was compared across normal scalp (n=4), patchy alopecia areata scalp (n=8), and alopecia totalis/universalis scalp (n=8). TCRbeta CDR3 regions were amplified by immunoSEQ multiplex PCR with 35 Vbeta forward and 13 Jbeta reverse primers. Patients received tofacitinib for 6 to 18 months and were then followed off drug for 6 months to check for delayed response and recurrence. Study-wide findings and limitations: Higher clonality and more expanded CD8+ clones were observed in lesional scalp than in normal scalp, particularly in alopecia totalis/universalis, a finding suggestive of antigenic drive. Resident alphabeta T cells in normal human skin are also sequenced, complicating scalp TCR repertoire analysis, unlike mouse skin dominated by gammadelta T cells. TCR sequences shared between patients were less clear than in mice, possibly partly because of HLA diversity in the patient population.

Libraries were prepared through the immunoSEQ multiplex PCR assay. For TCR sequencing, RNA was extracted from every sample and reverse transcribed into cDNA to serve as template. First-strand cDNA was synthesized with SuperScript III using a 2:1 mix of oligo-dT and random hexamers. A synthetic immune receptor repertoire was used to measure amplification bias, and any remaining bias was corrected computationally. As for the authors' bioinformatics: Raw reads were preprocessed to remove errors, and CDR3 was defined by IMGT conventions from the conserved cysteine to phenylalanine. Clonality was computed by normalizing Shannon entropy by log2 of the number of productive unique TCRs and subtracting the result from 1. Whether scalp clones were CD4 or CD8 was inferred by matching scalp TCRbeta sequences against CD4 and CD8 repertoires sorted from blood. TCRdb carries this immuneACCESS record with in-frame sequences only. Its versions omit some clonotypes, under half of them owing to an unresolved V gene in the studies checked, with the rest unexplained. V, J and clone size are taken as reported in that table, and D and trimming were inferred from the DNA itself. The sample table records 90,000 to 100,000 clones; roughly two fifths of these occur just once. The top ten constitute 1% to 1.5% of the sample.

Lesional scalp punch biopsies and peripheral blood were collected from alopecia areata patients. PBMCs were isolated by density centrifugation and stained for CD3, CD4 and CD8, after which CD4+ and CD8+ T cells were sorted on a FACSAria. The sequence joins TRBV13 to TRBJ2-1, with 8 middle bases fitting TRBD2. The origin of this receptor is a human donor with alopecia areata. The specimen was CD4+ T cells sorted from blood. The CDR3: CASSPGLVGGYWNEQFF. The base sequence is TGTGCCAGCAGCCCGGGACTAGTAGGAGGATACTGGAATGAGCAGTTCTTC.